Described below is a single TCR beta chain sequence and its context. Here immunoSEQ multiplex PCR was the method, and the copy in TCRdb shows in-frame clones only, minus some. The repertoire includes 2 million to 2.5 million clones, just under 95% of them detected once, and around 0.35% sits in the top ten. The study separated CD4+ cells into CD45RA+ naive and CD45RA-negative memory subsets. The data are from a study of shared clonotypes between healthy human individuals. Looked up from germline, CDR1 is KGHSH and CDR2 is LQKENI. The CDR3 extends over 16 amino acids. Trimming shortened V by 3 bases and J by 0 bases, and 14 bases separated the two germline ends.

Sequencing was carried out using naive CD4+ T cells from PBMCs. The subset was: CD45RA+ positively selected. The chain has TRBV18 and TRBJ1-1; maybe TRBD1 (5 bases). The receptor was derived from a man between 18 and 29 years old in good health. Some clones in this sample may be carry-over from other donors' samples. The CDR3 reads CASSPGGERMNTEAFF. The CDR3 DNA sequence: TGTGCCAGCTCACCGGGGGGTGAAAGAATGAACACTGAAGCTTTCTTT.